What follows is one TCR beta chain and its context. This clone was seen a few times. Its antigen remains unidentified. Per-nucleotide qualities are absent, and no much larger clonotype sits a single base away. The data derive from a study of shared clonotypes between healthy human individuals (TCRdb year 2020). For the study in its entirety: Two women and a few men aged 18 to 49 years were included in the cohort. For each donor, CD4 naive and CD4 memory were each given three plates, CD8 naive was given two plates, and CD8 memory was given one plate. To estimate repertoire size and how much clonotypes are shared between individuals, the study performed deep sequencing of blood TCR repertoires from five healthy adults. Different laboratories and diverse techniques were used to prepare libraries and sequence TCR repertoires, to increase sequencing depth and limit assay-specific biases. Leukapheresis yielded between about 0.85 and 9 billion PBMCs per donor.

The donors were healthy, HIV-negative adults with no recently reported acute infections or vaccinations. Every donor was a Caucasian adult living in Nashville, Tennessee, USA. CD4+ T cells were enriched by magnetic negative selection; naive cells were then positively selected on CD45RA, and the negative fraction formed the memory subset. Blood was obtained by leukapheresis, after which PBMCs were separated by Ficoll-Histopaque density gradient centrifugation and cryopreserved in liquid nitrogen vapor phase. Analytical flow cytometry was used to check the purity and quantity of each magnetically sorted T cell population. From each sorted fraction, genomic DNA was isolated and quantified by UV absorbance on a Nanodrop 2000c. V is cut by 5 bases and J by 3 bases, and the space between the germline ends is 10 bases. From the germline V gene (reference sequence), CDR1 is SEHNR and CDR2 is FQNEAQ. The CDR3 runs 13 amino acids, cysteine and phenylalanine included. The DNA shown is the 39-base CDR3, in frame from base 1.

Using the deep immunoSEQ assay, TCR CDR3 regions were amplified from genomic DNA by multiplex PCR. For each cell subset, the extracted genomic DNA was distributed evenly across all wells of several immunoSEQ 96-well plates, and each plate served as one replicate. For sorted subsets, each replicate PCR was loaded with approximately 190 ng genomic DNA, equivalent to approximately 27,000 T cell genomes. The purified libraries were quantified using a Qubit 3.0 fluorometer, sized with a Bioanalyzer 2100, and then quantified again using the KAPA Library Quantification kit. Every immunoSEQ 96-well plate was sequenced on a separate single-read 150-cycle Illumina NextSeq 550 flow cell. Under the source paper's analysis protocol: The immunoSEQ output contained only junctional sequences without quality scores, so filtering could not match that applied to full-length reads. To assign V/J genes and CDR3, sequences were annotated using PyIR, a Python wrapper for IgBLAST v1.9, with IMGT germline references. Reads were filtered out if the reads had weak V/J assignments (E-value above 1e-6), no CDR3, stop codons, out-of-frame junctions, or ambiguous translated residues. V3J clonotypes were defined by identical inferred V gene, J gene, and CDR3 amino acid sequence. Percentage overlap between repertoires was calculated by dividing the number of shared unique clonotypes by the size of the smaller repertoire. Three approaches were used to assess repertoire richness: RTK rarefaction, the Chao1 estimator, and Recon v2.1 estimates of unobserved clonotypes. Generation probabilities for all TCRbeta clonotypes obtained by the gDNA method from a handful of donors were computed using OLGA. TCRdb took over this immuneACCESS table, retaining in-frame rearrangements with V and J assigned. Such tables are incomplete; in checked studies, under half of the missing clones stem from an unresolved V gene, and the remainder is unexplained. That table furnishes V, J and clone size, whereas the DNA furnished D and trimming. Counted in this sample were about a million clones; 75% of them appeared once. The ten largest account for 1.5% of the sample.

The paper's findings and limits, for the study overall: Even with the large sequencing depth, rarefaction of the sorted-subset datasets indicated that sequencing was incomplete. Sampling was limited to blood, and TCR repertoires in tissue likely differ from TCR repertoires in blood. Compared with non-shared clonotypes, clonotypes shared by all four sorted-subset donors had higher generation probabilities. Based on pairwise subsampling, the degree of clonotype sharing among donors was expected to be affected by sequencing depth. Because the study included only a small number of donors, the genetic and exposure-history diversity represented was limited. When several donors were compared, the shared fraction of clonotypes was 5% to 6.5% for naive CD4, more than 3% for naive CD8, more than 2% for memory CD4, and approximately 0.4% for memory CD8. Larger estimated clonotype richness was generally found for naive subsets than for memory subsets.

Recombination joined TRBV7-9 with TRBJ1-1; no D gene is confidently identified. Sequences were obtained from memory CD4+ T cells sorted from blood. Interpreted using the paper, the cell subset or site label stands for: CD45RA-negative fraction. The clonotype was recovered from a man aged 18 to 30 in good health. The nucleotide sequence is given as TGTGCCAGCAGCCCGGACGGCTACACTGAAGCTTTCTTT. Its protein product is CASSPDGYTEAFF.